This TCR beta chain came from a study of T cell responses to AZD1222 COVID-19 vaccine. Study-wide findings and caveats: Two AZD1222 administrations were followed by greater Spike-specific TCR breadth and depth. Clonal diversity was possibly underestimated; the donors were predominantly white British and more often female. At baseline, seropositivity was found in only a handful of AZD1222 recipients.

In the case of this clone: Antigen unknown.

Data came from immunoSEQ multiplex PCR; TCRdb stores just in-frame clones and leaves some out. The data hold 120,000 to 150,000 clones, with around 91% observed a single time. The germline V gene encodes CDR1 LNHDA and CDR2 SQIVND (reference sequence). Trimming removed 5 bases at V and 0 bases at J, with 11 bases between. The CDR3 length is 14 residues. This receptor was taken from an adult in good health. The V and J genes are TRBV19 and TRBJ2-7; D call uncertain. Sequences were derived from peripheral blood, sampled on day 0 of AZD1222 vaccination. The CDR3, as DNA: TGTGCCAGTAGTCCTGGCCTGAGCTCCTACGAGCAGTACTTC. It codes for CASSPGLSSYEQYF.